These 9 T cell receptor beta chains originate from one sample sequenced in a study of blood T cell repertoires in COVID-19. The assay was immunoSEQ multiplex PCR, and TCRdb's table has in-frame clones only and misses some. The table records roughly 150,000 clones, 75% to 90% of them present only once. The sample consisted of peripheral blood. These receptors originate from a man aged 60 to 75 with acute or convalescent COVID-19.

This clone appeared a few times. The rearrangement links TRBV19 to TRBJ1-5; the D gene is possibly TRBD1 (5 bases). The CDR3 totals 14 residues. V was trimmed by 9 bases and J by 4 bases, leaving 16 bases between them. CDR1 LNHDA and CDR2 SQIVND come from the germline V gene (reference sequence). The CDR3 loop reads CASGSGLNNQPQHF. CDR3 sequence (DNA): TGTGCCAGCGGGTCGGGACTCAATAATCAGCCCCAGCATTTT.

The V and J genes are TRBV5-5 and TRBJ1-6, with a tentative D call TRBD1 (6 bases). There are 16 residues in the CDR3. Trimming took off 0 bases at V and 4 bases at J, with 11 bases between the two ends. Germline V lookup: CDR1 SGHKS, CDR2 YYEKEE (reference sequence). CDR3 nucleotide sequence: TGTGCCAGCAGCTTGGCTCCGGACAGTTATAATTCACCCCTCCACTTT. Translating it yields CASSLAPDSYNSPLHF.

The rearrangement links TRBV6-5 to TRBJ1-1; D not resolved. Trimming pared 5 bases from V and 8 bases from J, leaving 15 bases between. Germline CDR1 is MNHEY and CDR2 is SVGAGI. CDR3 size: 13 residues. CDR3 sequence: CASSLIGVREAFF. As DNA, the CDR3 is TGTGCCAGCAGTCTCATCGGGGTCCGGGAAGCTTTCTTT.

The chain uses TRBV7-8 and TRBJ2-5; TRBD1 agrees at 9 bases. This CDR3 is 14 amino acids long. Trimming removed 5 bases from V and 5 bases from J; junction bases left unmatched: 6. The germline CDR1 and CDR2 sequences are SGHVS and FQNEAQ. The CDR3 DNA follows: TGTGCCAGCAGCCCTTGGACAGGGGATGAGACCCAGTACTTC. Translated: CASSPWTGDETQYF.

The rearrangement joins TRBV6-6 to TRBJ1-5; possible D gene TRBD1, 5 bases. The germline CDR1 and CDR2 sequences are MNHNY and SVGAGI (reference sequence). CDR3 length equals 12 residues. V lost 11 bases, J lost 13 bases, and 21 bases lay in between. CDR3 residues: CAGTRGEGGQHF. CDR3 DNA sequence: TGTGCCGGCACGAGAGGGGAGGGTGGGCAGCATTTT.

The CDR3 is CASSPQETTGNGYTF. Written as DNA, the CDR3 is TGTGCCAGCAGCCCACAAGAGACCACAGGGAATGGCTACACCTTC. The chain couples TRBV7-6 to TRBJ1-2; D is possibly TRBD1 (6 bases). This CDR3 region has 15 residues. V gave up 5 bases and J gave up 6 bases, with 19 bases separating them. The germline V gene has CDR1 SGHVS and CDR2 FNYEAQ.

V is TRBV24-1 and J is TRBJ2-1; D may be TRBD2 (6 bases). This CDR3 region has 14 residues. The V end was cut by 6 bases, the J end by 10 bases, with 18 bases between. Looked up from germline, CDR1 is KGHDR and CDR2 is SFDVKD. The CDR3 is CATSREAGFGEQFF. CDR3 DNA sequence: TGTGCCACCAGTAGGGAAGCGGGCTTCGGGGAGCAGTTCTTC.

This clone was picked up one time. The chain carries TRBV5-1 and TRBJ2-2; 11 nucleotides match TRBD2. Germline-derived CDR1 and CDR2 are SGHRS and YFSETQ. The CDR3 sequence is 16 residues long. V lost 1 base, J lost 7 bases, and 6 bases stayed unmatched. The CDR3, as DNA: TGCGCCAGCAGCTTGACTAGCGGGAGTAACGGCGGGGAGCTGTTTTTT. Translation gives CASSLTSGSNGGELFF.

V usage is TRBV20-1 and J usage is TRBJ1-2; 7 nucleotides align to TRBD1. Germline V gives CDR1 DFQATT, CDR2 SNEGSKA (reference sequence). The CDR3 spans 12 residues. J lost 6 bases, V lost 3 bases, and 4 bases had no gene match. CDR3 protein: CSASTGVNGYTF. CDR3 nucleotide sequence: TGCAGTGCTAGTACAGGGGTAAATGGCTACACCTTC.